This T cell receptor (beta chain) was profiled in a study of blood T cell repertoires in COVID-19. Study details: The United States, Italy and Spain were the sources of the acute and convalescent COVID-19 samples. T cells, B-cell-depleted T cells, or PBMCs supplied cDNA or gDNA.

Germline V gene lookup returns CDR1 MDHEN and CDR2 SYDVKM. The CDR3 loop spans 17 amino acids. The junction had 6 bases not matched to a gene; V was cut back by 2 bases and J by 3 bases. How the authors handled the data: The authors estimated nucleated cell counts from reference gene primer amplification. Only in-frame clones appear in the TCRdb table, and some are missing; sequencing was by immunoSEQ multiplex PCR. From that table come the V and J calls and clone size; the DNA was used to work out D and trimming. This sample has about 35,000 clones, with approximately 82% found just once. The sequence was obtained from a man at least 80 years old with active or convalescent COVID-19. The sequenced sample consisted of peripheral blood. The chain employs TRBV28 and TRBJ2-7; 14 bases align to TRBD2. The CDR3 reads CASSLVTSGRAYYEQYF. The CDR3 region has the DNA TGTGCCAGCAGTTTAGTGACTAGCGGGAGGGCCTACTACGAGCAGTACTTC.